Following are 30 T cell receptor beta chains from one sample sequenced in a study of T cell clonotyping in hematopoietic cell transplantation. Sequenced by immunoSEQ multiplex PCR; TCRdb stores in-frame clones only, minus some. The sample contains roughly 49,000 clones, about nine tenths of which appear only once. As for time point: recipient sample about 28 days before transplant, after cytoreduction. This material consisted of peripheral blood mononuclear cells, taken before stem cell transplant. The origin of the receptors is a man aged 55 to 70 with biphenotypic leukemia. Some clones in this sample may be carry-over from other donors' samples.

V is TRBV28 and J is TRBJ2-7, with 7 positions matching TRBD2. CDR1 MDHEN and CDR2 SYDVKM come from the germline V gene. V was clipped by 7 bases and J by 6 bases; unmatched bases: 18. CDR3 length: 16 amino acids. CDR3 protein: CASTDTGRLGLVEQYF. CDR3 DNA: TGTGCCAGCACCGATACCGGGAGGCTAGGTCTCGTCGAGCAGTACTTC.

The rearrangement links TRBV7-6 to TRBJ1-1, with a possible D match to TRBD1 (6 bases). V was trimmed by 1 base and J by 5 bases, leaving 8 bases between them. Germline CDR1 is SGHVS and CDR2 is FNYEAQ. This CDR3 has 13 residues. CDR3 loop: CASSLGGATEAFF. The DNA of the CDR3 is TGTGCCAGCAGCTTAGGGGGGGCAACTGAAGCTTTCTTT.

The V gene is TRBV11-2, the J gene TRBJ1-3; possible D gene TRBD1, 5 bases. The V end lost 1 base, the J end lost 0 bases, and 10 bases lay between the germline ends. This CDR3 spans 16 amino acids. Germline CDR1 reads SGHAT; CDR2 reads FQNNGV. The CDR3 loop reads CASSLVGPFSGNTIYF. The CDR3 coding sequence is TGTGCCAGCAGCTTAGTGGGGCCATTCTCTGGAAACACCATATATTTT.

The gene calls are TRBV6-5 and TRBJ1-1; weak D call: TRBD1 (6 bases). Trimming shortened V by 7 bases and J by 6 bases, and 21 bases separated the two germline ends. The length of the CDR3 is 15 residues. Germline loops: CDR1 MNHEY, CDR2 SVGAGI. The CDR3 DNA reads TGTGCCAGCACCAGAAGCAGGCCAGGGGAGGCTGAAGCTTTCTTT. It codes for CASTRSRPGEAEAFF.

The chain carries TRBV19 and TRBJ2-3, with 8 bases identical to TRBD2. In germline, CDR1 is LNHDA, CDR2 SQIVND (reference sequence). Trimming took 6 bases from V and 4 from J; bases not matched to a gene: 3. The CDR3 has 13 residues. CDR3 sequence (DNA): TGTGCCAGTAGCGGGAGGGGCCCAGATACGCAGTATTTT. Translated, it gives CASSGRGPDTQYF.

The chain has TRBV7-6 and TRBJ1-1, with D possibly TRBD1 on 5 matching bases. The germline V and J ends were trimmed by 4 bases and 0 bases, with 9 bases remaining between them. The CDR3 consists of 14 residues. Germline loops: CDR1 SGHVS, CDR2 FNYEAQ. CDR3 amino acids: CASSSDRLNTEAFF. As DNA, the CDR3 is TGTGCCAGCAGCTCCGACAGATTGAACACTGAAGCTTTCTTT.

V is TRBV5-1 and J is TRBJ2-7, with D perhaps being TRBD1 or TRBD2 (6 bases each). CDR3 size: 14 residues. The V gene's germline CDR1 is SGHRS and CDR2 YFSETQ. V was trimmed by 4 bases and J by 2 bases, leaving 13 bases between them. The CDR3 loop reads CASSEGGGPYEQYF. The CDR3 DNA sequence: TGCGCCAGCAGCGAGGGGGGAGGTCCCTACGAGCAGTACTTC.

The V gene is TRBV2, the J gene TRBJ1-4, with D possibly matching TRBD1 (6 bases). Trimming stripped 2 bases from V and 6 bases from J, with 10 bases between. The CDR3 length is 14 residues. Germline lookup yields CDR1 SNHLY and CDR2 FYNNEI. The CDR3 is CASSETGSDEKLFF. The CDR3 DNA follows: TGTGCCAGCAGTGAAACAGGGTCGGATGAAAAACTGTTTTTT. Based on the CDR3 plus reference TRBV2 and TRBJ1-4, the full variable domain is EPEVTQTPSHQVTQMGQEVILRCVPISNHLYFYWYRQILGQKVEFLVSFYNNEISEKSEIFDDQFSVERPDGSNFTLKIRSTKLEDSAMYFCASSETGSDEKLFFGSGTQLSVL.

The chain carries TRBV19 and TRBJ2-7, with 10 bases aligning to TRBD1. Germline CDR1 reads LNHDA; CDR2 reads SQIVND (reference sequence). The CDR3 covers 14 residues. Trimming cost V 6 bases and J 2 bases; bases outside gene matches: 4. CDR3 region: CASSAGTGAYEQYF. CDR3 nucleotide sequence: TGTGCCAGTAGCGCCGGGACAGGGGCCTACGAGCAGTACTTC.

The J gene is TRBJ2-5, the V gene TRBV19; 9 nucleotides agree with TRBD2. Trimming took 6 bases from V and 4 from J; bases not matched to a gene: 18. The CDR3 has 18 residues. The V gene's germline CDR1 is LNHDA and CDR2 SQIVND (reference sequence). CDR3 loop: CASRPQGFGSGRGETQYF. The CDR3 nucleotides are TGTGCCAGTAGACCACAGGGATTTGGTAGCGGGAGAGGAGAGACCCAGTACTTC.

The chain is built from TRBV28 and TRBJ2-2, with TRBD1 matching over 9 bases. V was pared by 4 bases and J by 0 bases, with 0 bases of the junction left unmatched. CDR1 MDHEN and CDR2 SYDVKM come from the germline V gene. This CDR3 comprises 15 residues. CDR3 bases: TGTGCCAGCAGTTACAGGGGGCCGAACACCGGGGAGCTGTTTTTT. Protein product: CASSYRGPNTGELFF.

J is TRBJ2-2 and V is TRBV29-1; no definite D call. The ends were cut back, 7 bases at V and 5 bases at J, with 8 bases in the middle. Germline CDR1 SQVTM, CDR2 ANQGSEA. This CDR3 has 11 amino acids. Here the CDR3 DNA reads TGCAGCGCCCGAGGAACCGGGGAGCTGTTTTTT. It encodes CSARGTGELFF.

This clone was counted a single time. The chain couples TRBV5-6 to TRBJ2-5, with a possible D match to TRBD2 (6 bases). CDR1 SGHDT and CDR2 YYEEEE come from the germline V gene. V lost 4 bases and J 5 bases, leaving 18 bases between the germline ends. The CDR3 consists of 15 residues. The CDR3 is CASSVGAGGVETQYF. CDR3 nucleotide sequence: TGTGCCAGCAGCGTCGGGGCCGGGGGTGTTGAGACCCAGTACTTC.

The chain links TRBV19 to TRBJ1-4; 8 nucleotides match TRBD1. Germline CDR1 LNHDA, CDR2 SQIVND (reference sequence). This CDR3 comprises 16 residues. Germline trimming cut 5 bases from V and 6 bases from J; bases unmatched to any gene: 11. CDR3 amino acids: CASSQLWPGQDEKLFF. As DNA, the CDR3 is TGTGCCAGTAGTCAATTATGGCCGGGACAGGATGAAAAACTGTTTTTT.

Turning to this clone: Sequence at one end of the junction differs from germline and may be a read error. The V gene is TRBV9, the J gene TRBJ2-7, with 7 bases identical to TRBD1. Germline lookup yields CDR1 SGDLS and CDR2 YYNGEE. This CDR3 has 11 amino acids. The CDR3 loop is CASTTKGTDPF. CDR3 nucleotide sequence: TGTGCCAGCACCACCAAGGGGACAGACCCATTC. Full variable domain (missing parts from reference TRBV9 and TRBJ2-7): DSGVTQTPKHLITATGQRVTLRCSPRSGDLSVYWYQQSLDQGLQFLIQYYNGEERAKGNILERFSAQQFPDLHSELNLSSLELGDSALYFCASTTKGTDPFGPGTRLTVT.

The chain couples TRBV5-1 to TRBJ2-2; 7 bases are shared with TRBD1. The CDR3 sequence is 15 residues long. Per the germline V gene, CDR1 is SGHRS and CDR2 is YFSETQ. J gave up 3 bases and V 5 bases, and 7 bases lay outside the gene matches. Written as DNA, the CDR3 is TGCGCCAGCAGACAGAGTACAGGGGACACCGGGGAGCTGTTTTTT. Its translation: CASRQSTGDTGELFF.

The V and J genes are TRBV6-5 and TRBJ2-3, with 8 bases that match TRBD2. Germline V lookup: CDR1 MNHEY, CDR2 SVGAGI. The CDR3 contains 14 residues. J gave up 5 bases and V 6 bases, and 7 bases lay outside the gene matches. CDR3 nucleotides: TGTGCCAGCAGGGGGGGACTAGGGGTAGATACGCAGTATTTT. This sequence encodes CASRGGLGVDTQYF.

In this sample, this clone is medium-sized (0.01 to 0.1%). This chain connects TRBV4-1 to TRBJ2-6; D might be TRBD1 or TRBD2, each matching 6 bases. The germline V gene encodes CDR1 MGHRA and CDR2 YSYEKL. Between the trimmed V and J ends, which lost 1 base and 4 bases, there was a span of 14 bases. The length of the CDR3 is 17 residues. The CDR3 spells CASSQVGGTRGANVLTF. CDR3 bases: TGCGCCAGCAGCCAAGTCGGAGGGACAAGGGGGGCCAACGTCCTGACTTTC.

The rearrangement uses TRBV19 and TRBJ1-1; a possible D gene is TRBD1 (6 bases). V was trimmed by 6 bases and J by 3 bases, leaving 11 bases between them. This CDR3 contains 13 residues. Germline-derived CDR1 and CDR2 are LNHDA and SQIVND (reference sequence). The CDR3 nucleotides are TGTGCCAGTAGAGACAGGACCGACACTGAAGCTTTCTTT. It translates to CASRDRTDTEAFF. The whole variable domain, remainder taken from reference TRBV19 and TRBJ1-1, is DGGITQSPKYLFRKEGQNVTLSCEQNLNHDAMYWYRQDPGQGLRLIYYSQIVNDFQKGDIAEGYSVSREKKESFPLTVTSAQKNPTAFYLCASRDRTDTEAFFGQGTRLTVV.

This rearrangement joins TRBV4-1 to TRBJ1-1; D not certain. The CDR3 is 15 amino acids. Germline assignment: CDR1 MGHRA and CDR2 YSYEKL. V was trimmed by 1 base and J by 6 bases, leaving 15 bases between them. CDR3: CASSQAGRVVAEAFF. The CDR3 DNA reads TGCGCCAGCAGCCAAGCAGGAAGGGTAGTTGCTGAAGCTTTCTTT.

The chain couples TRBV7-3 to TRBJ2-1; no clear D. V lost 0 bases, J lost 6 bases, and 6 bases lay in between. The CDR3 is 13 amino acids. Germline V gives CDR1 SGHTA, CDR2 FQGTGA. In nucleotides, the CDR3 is TGTGCCAGCAGCTTAACCCGTAGCAATGAGCAGTTCTTC. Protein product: CASSLTRSNEQFF.

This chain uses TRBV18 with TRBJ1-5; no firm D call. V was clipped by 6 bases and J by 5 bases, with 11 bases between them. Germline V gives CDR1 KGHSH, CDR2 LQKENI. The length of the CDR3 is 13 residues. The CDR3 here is CASSLRTDQPQHF. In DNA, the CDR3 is TGTGCCAGCTCCCTCAGGACGGATCAGCCCCAGCATTTT. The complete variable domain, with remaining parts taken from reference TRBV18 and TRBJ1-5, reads NAGVMQNPRHLVRRRGQEARLRCSPMKGHSHVYWYRQLPEEGLKFMVYLQKENIIDESGMPKERFSAEFPKEGPSILRIQQVVRGDSAAYFCASSLRTDQPQHFGDGTRLSIL.

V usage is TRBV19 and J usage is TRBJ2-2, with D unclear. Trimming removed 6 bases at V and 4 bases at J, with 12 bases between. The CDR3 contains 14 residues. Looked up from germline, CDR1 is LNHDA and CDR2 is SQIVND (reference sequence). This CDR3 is CASRRRALTGELFF. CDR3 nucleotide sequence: TGTGCCAGTAGAAGAAGGGCACTCACCGGGGAGCTGTTTTTT.

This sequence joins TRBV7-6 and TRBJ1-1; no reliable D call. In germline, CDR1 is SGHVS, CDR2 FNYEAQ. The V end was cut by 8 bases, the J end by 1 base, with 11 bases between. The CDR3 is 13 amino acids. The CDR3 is CASRAGTNTEAFF. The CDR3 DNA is TGTGCCAGCCGGGCAGGTACGAACACTGAAGCTTTCTTT.

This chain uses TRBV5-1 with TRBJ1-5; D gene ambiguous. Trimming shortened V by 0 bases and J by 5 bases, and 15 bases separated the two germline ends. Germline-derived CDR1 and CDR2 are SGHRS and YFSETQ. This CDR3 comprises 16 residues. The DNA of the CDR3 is TGCGCCAGCAGCTTGGATGCCGGAGAGACCTATCAGCCCCAGCATTTT. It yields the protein CASSLDAGETYQPQHF.

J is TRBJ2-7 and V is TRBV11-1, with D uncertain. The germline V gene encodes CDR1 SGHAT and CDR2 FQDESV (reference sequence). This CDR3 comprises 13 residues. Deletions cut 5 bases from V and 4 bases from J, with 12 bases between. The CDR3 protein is CASSISIEYEQYF. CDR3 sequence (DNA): TGTGCCAGCAGCATATCGATCGAGTACGAGCAGTACTTC.

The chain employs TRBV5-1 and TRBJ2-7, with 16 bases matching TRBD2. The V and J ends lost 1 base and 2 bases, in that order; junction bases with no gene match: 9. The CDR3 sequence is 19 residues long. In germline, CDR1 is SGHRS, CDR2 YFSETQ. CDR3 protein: CASSLRGGTSGRDPYEQYF. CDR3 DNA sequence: TGCGCCAGCAGCTTGCGAGGCGGGACTAGCGGGAGGGATCCCTACGAGCAGTACTTC. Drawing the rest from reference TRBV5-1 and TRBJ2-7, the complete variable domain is KAGVTQTPRYLIKTRGQQVTLSCSPISGHRSVSWYQQTPGQGLQFLFEYFSETQRNKGNFPGRFSGRQFSNSRSEMNVSTLELGDSALYLCASSLRGGTSGRDPYEQYFGPGTRLTVT.

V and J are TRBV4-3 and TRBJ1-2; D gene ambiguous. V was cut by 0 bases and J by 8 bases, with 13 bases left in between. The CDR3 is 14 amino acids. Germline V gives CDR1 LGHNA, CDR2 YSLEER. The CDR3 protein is CASSQDHGSEGYTF. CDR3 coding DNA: TGCGCCAGCAGCCAAGACCATGGATCTGAAGGCTACACCTTC.

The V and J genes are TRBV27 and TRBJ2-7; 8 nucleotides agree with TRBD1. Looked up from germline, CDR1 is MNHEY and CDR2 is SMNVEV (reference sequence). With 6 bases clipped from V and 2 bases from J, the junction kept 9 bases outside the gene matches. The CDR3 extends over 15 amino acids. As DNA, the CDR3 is TGTGCCAGCAGCAAACCAGGACAGGGAACCTACGAGCAGTACTTC. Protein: CASSKPGQGTYEQYF.

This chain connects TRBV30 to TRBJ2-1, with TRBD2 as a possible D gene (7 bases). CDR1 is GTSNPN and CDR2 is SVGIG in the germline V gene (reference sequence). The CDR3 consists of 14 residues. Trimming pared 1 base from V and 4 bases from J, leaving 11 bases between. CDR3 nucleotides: TGTGCCTGGAGTGAAGGGGGGGATTACAATGAGCAGTTCTTC. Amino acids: CAWSEGGDYNEQFF.